A selection of T cell receptor beta chains follows, all from one sample in a study of T cell repertoires in cytomegalovirus infection. TCRdb re-called the reads with MiXCR, one entry per CDR3 protein. Of around 530,000 distinct CDR3 sequences listed, 16% are singletons. Sequences were obtained from CD8+ T cells from PBMCs. The receptors originated from a human donor in good health (CMV status not recorded). Some clones in this sample may be carry-over from other donors' samples. The CDR3 runs from the conserved cysteine through the conserved F or W. The order of the fields is V gene, J gene, D gene, clone size, CDR3 length, CDR3 DNA, CDR3 protein. D genes are given only for firm matches. Not every row has a clone size; where given, it reads once, few, many or a size class.

v_gene: TRBV4-1; j_gene: TRBJ2-1; d_gene: NA; abundance: few; len: 12; CDR3nt: TGCGCCAGCAGCTCCCAGCCCATTGAGCAGTTCTTC; CDR3aa: CASSSQPIEQFF
v_gene: TRBV10-3; j_gene: TRBJ2-7; d_gene: TRBD2; abundance: many; len: 15; CDR3nt: TGTGCCATCAGATCCGGGGCGGGAGCGGACTACGAGCAGTACTTC; CDR3aa: CAIRSGAGADYEQYF
v_gene: TRBV9; j_gene: TRBJ1-3; d_gene: NA; abundance: NA; len: 15; CDR3nt: TGTGCCAGCAGCCCGTTTTTGAGCTCTGGAAACACCATATATTTT; CDR3aa: CASSPFLSSGNTIYF
v_gene: TRBV25-1; j_gene: TRBJ2-1; d_gene: TRBD1; abundance: few; len: 14; CDR3nt: TGTGCCAGCAGCCGGGACAGGGGCCACAATGAGCAGTTCTTC; CDR3aa: CASSRDRGHNEQFF
v_gene: TRBV7-3; j_gene: TRBJ2-2; d_gene: NA; abundance: many; len: 14; CDR3nt: TGTGCCAGCAGCTTGAGTCAGGGTACCGGGGAGCTGTTTTTT; CDR3aa: CASSLSQGTGELFF
v_gene: TRBV12-3/TRBV12-4; j_gene: TRBJ2-2; d_gene: TRBD2; abundance: few; len: 15; CDR3nt: TGTGCCAGCAGAGAGGGCGGGGGGGCCTCCGGGGAGCTGTTTTTT; CDR3aa: CASREGGGASGELFF
v_gene: TRBV28; j_gene: TRBJ2-3; d_gene: NA; abundance: many; len: 13; CDR3nt: TGTGCCAGCAGTCTTCGTAGCCGGGGTACGCAGTATTTT; CDR3aa: CASSLRSRGTQYF
v_gene: TRBV7-7; j_gene: TRBJ2-1; d_gene: NA; abundance: once; len: 15; CDR3nt: TGTGCCAGCAGCTTAAGAAACGGGGGAAACAATGAGCAGTTCTTC; CDR3aa: CASSLRNGGNNEQFF
v_gene: TRBV6-1; j_gene: TRBJ1-2; d_gene: TRBD1; abundance: NA; len: 15; CDR3nt: TGTGCCAGCAGTAACCGGGACAGGGCTAACTATGGCTACACCTTC; CDR3aa: CASSNRDRANYGYTF
v_gene: TRBV28; j_gene: TRBJ2-4; d_gene: TRBD1; abundance: NA; len: 17; CDR3nt: TGTGCCAGCAGTTTCCCCCTGGACAGGGCTAGCAAAAACATTCAGTACTTC; CDR3aa: CASSFPLDRASKNIQYF
v_gene: TRBV5-4; j_gene: TRBJ2-1; d_gene: NA; abundance: NA; len: 15; CDR3nt: TGTGCCAGCAGCTTAAGACGGGAGCGCCACAATGAGCAGTTCTTC; CDR3aa: CASSLRRERHNEQFF
v_gene: TRBV5-1; j_gene: TRBJ1-2; d_gene: NA; abundance: NA; len: 11; CDR3nt: TGCGCCAGCGGGGGGGCGCGCGGCTACACCTTC; CDR3aa: CASGGARGYTF
v_gene: TRBV24-1; j_gene: TRBJ2-1; d_gene: NA; abundance: NA; len: 16; CDR3nt: TGTGCCACCAGTGATTTCGGGGAAAGCTCCTACAATGAGCAGTTCTTC; CDR3aa: CATSDFGESSYNEQFF
v_gene: TRBV29-1; j_gene: TRBJ2-7; d_gene: TRBD2; abundance: few; len: 15; CDR3nt: TGCAGCGTTGAAGAACCAGCGGGACGCTCCTACGAGCAGTACTTC; CDR3aa: CSVEEPAGRSYEQYF
v_gene: TRBV20-1; j_gene: TRBJ2-3; d_gene: TRBD2; abundance: NA; len: 14; CDR3nt: TGCAGTGCTAGAACGGGGGGGCCCACAGATACGCAGTATTTT; CDR3aa: CSARTGGPTDTQYF
v_gene: TRBV4-1; j_gene: TRBJ2-7; d_gene: NA; abundance: NA; len: 14; CDR3nt: TGCGCCAGCAGCCCCCGGGACGCACAATACGAGCAGTACTTC; CDR3aa: CASSPRDAQYEQYF
v_gene: TRBV7-9; j_gene: TRBJ1-1; d_gene: TRBD1; abundance: many; len: 14; CDR3nt: TGTGCCAGCAGGCCCCAGGACAGGGTCACTGAAGCTTTCTTT; CDR3aa: CASRPQDRVTEAFF
v_gene: TRBV6-1; j_gene: TRBJ2-1; d_gene: TRBD1; abundance: many; len: 16; CDR3nt: TGTGCCAGCAGTGAATGGAGGGACAGGGGCTCCCATGAGCAGTTCTTC; CDR3aa: CASSEWRDRGSHEQFF
v_gene: TRBV5-5; j_gene: TRBJ2-7; d_gene: NA; abundance: few; len: 14; CDR3nt: TGTGCCAGCAGCGTCGGACAGAACCCCTACGAGCAGTACTTC; CDR3aa: CASSVGQNPYEQYF
v_gene: TRBV3-1; j_gene: TRBJ2-3; d_gene: NA; abundance: NA; len: 19; CDR3nt: TGTGCCAGCAGCCAAGGCTCCCTTCGACAGGGAGGGAACACAGATACGCAGTATTTT; CDR3aa: CASSQGSLRQGGNTDTQYF
v_gene: TRBV19; j_gene: TRBJ2-7; d_gene: NA; abundance: few; len: 16; CDR3nt: TGTGCCAGTAGTATAGCAGGGGACCTGGTATCATACGAGCAGTACTTC; CDR3aa: CASSIAGDLVSYEQYF
v_gene: TRBV4-2; j_gene: TRBJ2-7; d_gene: NA; abundance: many; len: 16; CDR3nt: TGTGCCAGCAGCCAAGTCAGCAGTACCCACTCCTACGAGCAGTACTTC; CDR3aa: CASSQVSSTHSYEQYF
v_gene: TRBV7-9; j_gene: TRBJ1-2; d_gene: TRBD1; abundance: many; len: 13; CDR3nt: TGTGCCAGCAGCTCCGGGACAGGGAATGGCTACACCTTC; CDR3aa: CASSSGTGNGYTF
v_gene: TRBV20-1; j_gene: TRBJ2-2; d_gene: TRBD2; abundance: few; len: 19; CDR3nt: TGCAGTGCTAACCCGGGACTAGCGGGAGGGCCGGTCGGAGACGGGGAGCTGTTTTTT; CDR3aa: CSANPGLAGGPVGDGELFF
v_gene: TRBV27; j_gene: TRBJ2-3; d_gene: NA; abundance: few; len: 15; CDR3nt: TGTGCCAGCAGTTTATTCCAGGCAAGCGCAGATACGCAGTATTTT; CDR3aa: CASSLFQASADTQYF
v_gene: TRBV11-2; j_gene: TRBJ2-5; d_gene: TRBD1; abundance: NA; len: 15; CDR3nt: TGTGCCAGCAGCTTAGGGGACAGGCGCCAAGAGACCCAGTACTTC; CDR3aa: CASSLGDRRQETQYF
v_gene: TRBV7-9; j_gene: TRBJ2-7; d_gene: NA; abundance: many; len: 15; CDR3nt: TGTGCCAGCAGCCCCCAACAGGGAGCGGCTTACGAGCAGTACTTC; CDR3aa: CASSPQQGAAYEQYF
v_gene: TRBV11-2; j_gene: TRBJ1-4; d_gene: TRBD1; abundance: many; len: 15; CDR3nt: TGTGCCAGCAGCTCCGGGGACAGCGCCAATGAAAAACTGTTTTTT; CDR3aa: CASSSGDSANEKLFF
v_gene: TRBV4-1; j_gene: TRBJ2-1; d_gene: NA; abundance: many; len: 18; CDR3nt: TGCGCCAGCAGCCACCCCGAAGGGACGTTCAGCTCCTACAATGAGCAGTTCTTC; CDR3aa: CASSHPEGTFSSYNEQFF
v_gene: TRBV7-6; j_gene: TRBJ2-7; d_gene: NA; abundance: many; len: 15; CDR3nt: TGTGCCAGTAGCGATTCCGGGACGGAGACTTACGAGCAGTACTTC; CDR3aa: CASSDSGTETYEQYF
v_gene: TRBV6-5; j_gene: TRBJ1-1; d_gene: NA; abundance: few; len: 13; CDR3nt: TGTGCCAGCGGAGGGGAGGGGCGCACTGAAGCTTTCTTT; CDR3aa: CASGGEGRTEAFF
v_gene: TRBV6-6; j_gene: TRBJ2-7; d_gene: NA; abundance: NA; len: 15; CDR3nt: TGTGCCAGCAGTTACTCTGCGGGCGACTCCTACGAGCAGTACTTC; CDR3aa: CASSYSAGDSYEQYF
v_gene: TRBV7-3; j_gene: TRBJ2-1; d_gene: TRBD2; abundance: many; len: 15; CDR3nt: TGTGCCAGCAGCTTAGCTAGCGGGGGTGGCAATGAGCAGTTCTTC; CDR3aa: CASSLASGGGNEQFF
v_gene: TRBV7-9; j_gene: TRBJ1-5; d_gene: TRBD1; abundance: many; len: 16; CDR3nt: TGTGCCAGCAGCTTAGGGACAGGGGGATCCAATCAGCCCCAGCATTTT; CDR3aa: CASSLGTGGSNQPQHF
v_gene: TRBV7-9; j_gene: TRBJ1-2; d_gene: TRBD1; abundance: many; len: 15; CDR3nt: TGTGCCAGCAACCAGGTTACAGGGGGCGACTATGGCTACACCTTC; CDR3aa: CASNQVTGGDYGYTF
v_gene: TRBV6-6; j_gene: TRBJ2-7; d_gene: NA; abundance: many; len: 13; CDR3nt: TGTGCCAGCAGTTACTCACCGAGATACGAGCAGTACTTC; CDR3aa: CASSYSPRYEQYF
v_gene: TRBV6-5; j_gene: TRBJ2-7; d_gene: NA; abundance: many; len: 18; CDR3nt: TGTGCCAGCAGTTCTCCACTTTTACCGGGACGAACCTCCTACGAGCAGTACTTC; CDR3aa: CASSSPLLPGRTSYEQYF
v_gene: TRBV12-3/TRBV12-4; j_gene: TRBJ1-2; d_gene: NA; abundance: many; len: 11; CDR3nt: TGTGCCAGCAGCTGGAGACATGGCTACACCTTC; CDR3aa: CASSWRHGYTF
v_gene: TRBV5-1; j_gene: TRBJ1-1; d_gene: NA; abundance: NA; len: 14; CDR3nt: TGCGCCAGCACCCGGACAACCATGAACACTGAAGCTTTCTTT; CDR3aa: CASTRTTMNTEAFF
v_gene: TRBV7-9; j_gene: TRBJ2-2; d_gene: NA; abundance: many; len: 16; CDR3nt: TGTGCCAGCAGCTCGCCGGGGGCCCAGAACACCGGGGAGCTGTTTTTT; CDR3aa: CASSSPGAQNTGELFF
v_gene: TRBV3-1; j_gene: TRBJ2-5; d_gene: TRBD2; abundance: few; len: 16; CDR3nt: TGTGCCAGCAGCCAAGAAAGCGGGGGGTTCCAAGAGACCCAGTACTTC; CDR3aa: CASSQESGGFQETQYF
v_gene: TRBV7-2; j_gene: TRBJ2-7; d_gene: TRBD2; abundance: many; len: 15; CDR3nt: TGTGCCAGCAGCCCTACTAGCGAAAGTTCCTACGAGCAGTACTTC; CDR3aa: CASSPTSESSYEQYF
v_gene: TRBV4-2; j_gene: TRBJ1-4; d_gene: TRBD1; abundance: many; len: 16; CDR3nt: TGTGCCAGCAGCCAGGACCCCGGGACAGGCAATGAAAAACTGTTTTTT; CDR3aa: CASSQDPGTGNEKLFF
v_gene: TRBV14; j_gene: TRBJ1-2; d_gene: NA; abundance: NA; len: 14; CDR3nt: TGTGCCAGCAGCCAATGGGACCGAACGGGGGGCTACACCTTC; CDR3aa: CASSQWDRTGGYTF
v_gene: TRBV7-8; j_gene: TRBJ2-1; d_gene: TRBD2; abundance: many; len: 15; CDR3nt: TGTGCCAGCAGCGCACTAGCGGGGGGCGACAATGAGCAGTTCTTC; CDR3aa: CASSALAGGDNEQFF
v_gene: TRBV7-3; j_gene: TRBJ2-7; d_gene: NA; abundance: many; len: 13; CDR3nt: TGTGCCAGCAGCTTAGATAGCGGCTACGAGCAGTACTTC; CDR3aa: CASSLDSGYEQYF
v_gene: TRBV5-1; j_gene: TRBJ1-1; d_gene: NA; abundance: NA; len: 15; CDR3nt: TGCGCCAGCAGCTTACTACAGGTGTCGAACACTGAAGCTTTCTTT; CDR3aa: CASSLLQVSNTEAFF
v_gene: TRBV3-1; j_gene: TRBJ2-1; d_gene: NA; abundance: NA; len: 17; CDR3nt: TGTGCCAGCAGCCAAGATCTAGCCCCAAGGGGGTGGAATGAGCAGTTCTTC; CDR3aa: CASSQDLAPRGWNEQFF
v_gene: TRBV10-3; j_gene: TRBJ1-2; d_gene: NA; abundance: many; len: 17; CDR3nt: TGTGCCATCAGTGAGTTCGGGACCCCTTCGAGGGACTATGGCTACACCTTC; CDR3aa: CAISEFGTPSRDYGYTF
v_gene: TRBV6-5; j_gene: TRBJ2-7; d_gene: NA; abundance: many; len: 13; CDR3nt: TGTGCCAGCAGTCCAAATAGAGGTTACGAGCAGTACTTC; CDR3aa: CASSPNRGYEQYF
v_gene: TRBV7-9; j_gene: TRBJ2-1; d_gene: NA; abundance: many; len: 13; CDR3nt: TGTGCCAGCAGCTCAGGCCCGGACAATGAGCAGTTCTTC; CDR3aa: CASSSGPDNEQFF
v_gene: TRBV27; j_gene: TRBJ2-1; d_gene: NA; abundance: few; len: 15; CDR3nt: TGTGCCAGCTCGAGGGGGGACAGATACTACAATGAGCAGTTCTTC; CDR3aa: CASSRGDRYYNEQFF
v_gene: TRBV7-9; j_gene: TRBJ1-1; d_gene: NA; abundance: many; len: 13; CDR3nt: TGTGCCAGCAGCCCAGTGGGGAACACTGAAGCTTTCTTT; CDR3aa: CASSPVGNTEAFF
v_gene: TRBV10-3; j_gene: TRBJ1-5; d_gene: NA; abundance: few; len: 15; CDR3nt: TGTGCCATCAGTGCTTCGTCAGGCCTCAATCAGCCCCAGCATTTT; CDR3aa: CAISASSGLNQPQHF
v_gene: TRBV12-3/TRBV12-4; j_gene: TRBJ1-1; d_gene: NA; abundance: many; len: 16; CDR3nt: TGTGCCAGCAGCTTCAGAGGCTCCCACATGAACACTGAAGCTTTCTTT; CDR3aa: CASSFRGSHMNTEAFF
v_gene: TRBV19; j_gene: TRBJ2-5; d_gene: NA; abundance: many; len: 13; CDR3nt: TGTGCCAGTAGTATAACTAGTCGAGAGACCCAGTACTTC; CDR3aa: CASSITSRETQYF
v_gene: TRBV3-1; j_gene: TRBJ2-1; d_gene: TRBD2; abundance: few; len: 17; CDR3nt: TGTGCCAGCAGCCAAATCGGAGGGACTAGCGGGAGCGATGAGCAGTTCTTC; CDR3aa: CASSQIGGTSGSDEQFF